Below, 3 T cell receptor beta chains from the same sample are listed, as sequenced in a study of T cell clonotyping in hematopoietic cell transplantation. Profiling relied on immunoSEQ multiplex PCR, and the TCRdb table lists in-frame clones only, not all of them. The table lists 9,000 to 15,000 clones, about 88% of them singletons. Material: peripheral blood mononuclear cells. The receptor source for this set is a human donor who either received an allogeneic hematopoietic cell transplant for a myeloid malignancy or was a related donor (not recorded which). Some clones in this sample may be carry-over from other donors' samples.

The DNA of the CDR3 is TGCAGTGCTAGGGGGGGATACGAGCAGTACTTC. This encodes CSARGGYEQYF. The chain has TRBV20-1 and TRBJ2-7; D perhaps matches TRBD2 (6 bases). The V and J ends lost 3 bases and 4 bases respectively, with 7 bases between them. This CDR3 region has 11 residues. CDR1 and CDR2 (germline): DFQATT, SNEGSKA (reference sequence).

The J gene is TRBJ2-7, the V gene TRBV7-2; no firm D call. Germline CDR1 reads SGHTA; CDR2 reads FQGNSA. CDR3 length: 14 residues. Trimming took off 5 bases at V and 4 bases at J, with 15 bases between the two ends. CDR3 residues: CASSPRQPHYEQYF. The CDR3 DNA sequence: TGTGCCAGCAGCCCCCGGCAGCCGCATTACGAGCAGTACTTC.

The chain links TRBV5-4 to TRBJ1-1; no reliable D call. The germline gives CDR1 SGHNT, CDR2 YYREEE (reference sequence). Trimming pared 0 bases from V and 7 bases from J, leaving 7 bases between. CDR3 length: 12 amino acids. CDR3 bases: TGTGCCAGCAGCTTGGTGGGGAATGAAGCTTTCTTT. It translates to CASSLVGNEAFF.